This paragraph reports one T cell receptor (beta chain). As handled by the study authors: Cell counts per sample came from amplifying reference gene primers. Method: immunoSEQ multiplex PCR; TCRdb's copy keeps in-frame clones and lacks some. V, J and clone size are those of that table, while D and trimming were read from the DNA. The table records 200,000 to 250,000 clones, around 82% of them present only once. V shed 1 base and J shed 4 bases, with 19 bases lying between them. Germline V lookup: CDR1 MDHEN, CDR2 SYDVKM. This CDR3 is 17 amino acids long. The data stem from a study of blood T cell repertoires in COVID-19. The wider study: From the United States, Italy and Spain came samples of acute and convalescent COVID-19. Sample material is recorded as cDNA or gDNA derived from T cells, B-cell-depleted T cells, or PBMCs.

This TCR was recovered from a woman older than 75 with acute or convalescent COVID-19. Source material: peripheral blood. This chain joins TRBV28 and TRBJ1-2; possible D gene TRBD1, 6 bases. CDR3 DNA: TGTGCCAGCAGTTTATTGAATTTCAGGGGCCGTATCTATGGCTACACCTTC. Amino acids: CASSLLNFRGRIYGYTF.